Described below is a single T cell receptor beta chain sequence and its context. Its specificity is unknown. The PCR made use of 60 Vbeta and 13 Jbeta primers. The repertoire was sequenced with immunoSEQ multiplex PCR; TCRdb's copy has only in-frame clones and lacks some. The profile shows more than 110,000 clones, roughly three quarters of them singletons. The CDR3 contains 13 residues. Looked up from germline, CDR1 is SGHDT and CDR2 is YYEEEE. The trim removed 2 bases at V and 4 bases at J, leaving 3 bases unmatched. This record belongs to a study of cytomegalovirus exposure and HLA in healthy donors. The overall study: A previous analysis identified approximately 120 million unique TCR beta sequences derived from around 180 million T cells. Broader study findings: Cytomegalovirus-associated TCR beta chains were listed, numbering around 150. Apparent HLA restriction characterized most CMV-associated TCR beta chains in a later analysis. Reports credit the classifier with highly specific, highly sensitive diagnosis of cytomegalovirus status.

Material: PBMCs. This chain uses TRBV5-6 with TRBJ2-7; TRBD1 aligns across 7 bases. This TCR derives from a woman aged 45-60 years in good health and CMV-seronegative. Here the CDR3 DNA reads TGTGCCAGCAGCTTTCAGGGGGTATACGAGCAGTACTTC. It yields the protein CASSFQGVYEQYF.